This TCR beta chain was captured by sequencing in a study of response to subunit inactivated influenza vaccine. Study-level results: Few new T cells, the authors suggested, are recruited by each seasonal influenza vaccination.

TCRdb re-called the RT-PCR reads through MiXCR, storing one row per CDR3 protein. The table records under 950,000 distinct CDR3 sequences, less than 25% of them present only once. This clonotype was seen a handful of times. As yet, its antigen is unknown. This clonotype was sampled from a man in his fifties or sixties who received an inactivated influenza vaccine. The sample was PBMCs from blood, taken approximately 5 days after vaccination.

The CDR3 reads CASSLSIGTDTQYF. CDR3 nucleotide sequence: TGCGCCAGCAGCCTGTCCATAGGCACAGATACGCAGTATTTT. The chain combines TRBV5-1 with TRBJ2-3; no reliable D call. V gave up 4 bases and J gave up 1 base, with 10 bases separating them. Germline assignment: CDR1 SGHRS and CDR2 YFSETQ. CDR3 length: 14 amino acids.